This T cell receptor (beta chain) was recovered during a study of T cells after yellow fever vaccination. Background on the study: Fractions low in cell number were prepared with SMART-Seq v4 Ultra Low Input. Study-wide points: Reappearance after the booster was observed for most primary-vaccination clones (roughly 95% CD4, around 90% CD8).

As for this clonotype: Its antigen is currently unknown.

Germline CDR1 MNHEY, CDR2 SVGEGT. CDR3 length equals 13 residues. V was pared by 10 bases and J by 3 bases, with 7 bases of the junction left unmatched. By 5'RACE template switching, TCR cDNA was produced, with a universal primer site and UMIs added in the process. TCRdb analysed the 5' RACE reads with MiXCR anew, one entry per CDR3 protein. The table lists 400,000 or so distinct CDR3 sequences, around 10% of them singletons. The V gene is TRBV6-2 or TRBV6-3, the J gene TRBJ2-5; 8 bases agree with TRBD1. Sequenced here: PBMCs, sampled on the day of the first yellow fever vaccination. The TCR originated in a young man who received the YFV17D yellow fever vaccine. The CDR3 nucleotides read TGTGCCATAGGACAGGGTAAAGAAGAGACCCAGTACTTC. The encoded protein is CAIGQGKEETQYF.